A single sample gave rise to the 30 T cell receptor beta chains below, sequenced in a study of blood T cell repertoires in COVID-19. Measured with immunoSEQ multiplex PCR; TCRdb has only the in-frame clones, and not every one. The sample lists 150,000 or so clones, 91% occurring once. The sample was peripheral blood. These receptors came from a man in his fifties with acute or convalescent COVID-19.

The V gene is TRBV7-8, the J gene TRBJ2-2; 8 positions match TRBD2. This CDR3 is built from 17 residues. V shed 2 bases, J shed 1 base, and the junction held 6 bases outside the gene matches. Per germline, CDR1 SGHVS and CDR2 FQNEAQ. DNA for the CDR3: TGTGCCAGCAGCTTACTCGGGGGGGCTGTGAACACCGGGGAGCTGTTTTTT. Protein sequence: CASSLLGGAVNTGELFF.

V gene TRBV19 combines with J gene TRBJ1-5; possible D gene TRBD1, 5 bases. This CDR3 is built from 16 residues. Germline V CDR1 and CDR2: LNHDA, SQIVND (reference sequence). V shed 7 bases and J shed 1 base, with 17 bases lying between them. The CDR3 spells CASTGRAQSSNQPQHF. In nucleotides, the CDR3 is TGTGCCAGTACGGGCAGGGCGCAGTCAAGCAATCAGCCCCAGCATTTT.

This sequence joins TRBV5-8 and TRBJ1-3; TRBD1 matches 7 bases. There are 13 residues in the CDR3. Per germline, CDR1 SGHTS and CDR2 YDEGEE. J gave up 6 bases and V 4 bases, and 4 bases lay outside the gene matches. The CDR3 nucleotides read TGTGCCAGCAGCGTGGGACAGCTAAACACCATATATTTT. Its translation is CASSVGQLNTIYF.

The V call is TRBV9, the J call TRBJ2-5; the match to TRBD2 covers 7 bases. Trimming took 3 bases from V and 4 from J; bases not matched to a gene: 6. The CDR3 contains 14 residues. Germline assignment: CDR1 SGDLS and CDR2 YYNGEE. The CDR3 sequence: CASSGEGGGETQYF. CDR3 in DNA: TGTGCCAGCAGCGGGGAGGGTGGGGGAGAGACCCAGTACTTC.

The chain employs TRBV9 and TRBJ1-5; unclear D gene. Germline V gene data show CDR1 as SGDLS and CDR2 as YYNGEE. Trimming removed 0 bases from V and 6 bases from J, with 7 bases in between. The CDR3 length is 13 residues. The CDR3 DNA is TGTGCCAGCAGCGTAGTTCCGGGTCAGCCCCAGCATTTT. Translation gives CASSVVPGQPQHF.

Here the CDR3 DNA reads TGTGCCATCACTCCTAGCGGGAGGGAGAACACCGGGGAGCTGTTTTTT. The encoded protein is CAITPSGRENTGELFF. The genes are TRBV10-3 and TRBJ2-2, with 12 bases fitting TRBD2. The CDR3 is 16 residues long. The V gene's germline CDR1 is ENHRY and CDR2 SYGVKD. The ends lost 7 bases at V and 1 base at J; junction bases unmatched: 4.

As concerns this clone: This CDR3 is also generated by other DNA sequences in the sample. The chain uses TRBV12-2 and TRBJ2-5; TRBD2, the table's D call, lacks a check against the DNA. TRBV12-2 is marked as a pseudogene. The CDR3 runs 19 residues. The CDR3 DNA follows: TGTGCAAGTCGCTTTAGGAAGGGACTAGCAGACAAACACCAAGAGACCCAGTACTTC. It encodes CASRFRKGLADKHQETQYF.

The chain combines TRBV19 with TRBJ2-2; 8 positions agree with TRBD1. CDR3 size: 13 residues. V shed 6 bases, J shed 9 bases, and the junction held 6 bases outside the gene matches. Germline CDR1 reads LNHDA; CDR2 reads SQIVND (reference sequence). The CDR3 loop is CASRPDRGWELFF. The CDR3 DNA reads as TGTGCCAGTAGACCCGACAGGGGCTGGGAGCTGTTTTTT.

This clone appeared a single time. J is TRBJ2-1 and V is TRBV10-2; no clear D. V gave up 10 bases and J gave up 4 bases, with 14 bases separating them. Germline assignment: CDR1 WSHSY and CDR2 SAAADI. The CDR3 sequence is 13 residues long. The DNA for the CDR3 is TGCGCCACCCTGGAGTCCCTGTACAATGAGCAGTTCTTC. As protein: CATLESLYNEQFF.

V is TRBV5-8 and J is TRBJ1-3; D may be TRBD1 (6 bases). The germline V gene has CDR1 SGHTS and CDR2 YDEGEE. V gave up 0 bases and J gave up 0 bases, with 7 bases separating them. This CDR3 comprises 15 residues. CDR3 DNA sequence: TGTGCCAGCAGCTTGGGGACAGACTCTGGAAACACCATATATTTT. Its protein product is CASSLGTDSGNTIYF.

CDR3 DNA: TGTGCCAGCAGTTTACTGGCCGGGGGATCCAACGAGCAGTACTTC. It yields the protein CASSLLAGGSNEQYF. The chain employs TRBV6-1 and TRBJ2-7, with a weak D call TRBD2 (6 bases). The CDR3 consists of 15 residues. Germline CDR1 is MNHNS and CDR2 is SASEGT. Trimming pared 5 bases from V and 5 bases from J, leaving 19 bases between.

This sequence joins TRBV30 and TRBJ1-5; perhaps TRBD1 as D (6 bases). Germline-derived CDR1 and CDR2 are GTSNPN and SVGIG (reference sequence). Trimming removed 1 base from V and 0 bases from J, with 10 bases in between. The CDR3 runs 15 residues. The CDR3 DNA is TGTGCCTGGAGTGGTGGACAGATTAGCAATCAGCCCCAGCATTTT. This sequence encodes CAWSGGQISNQPQHF.

The chain is built from TRBV7-2 and TRBJ2-1; 13 nucleotides align to TRBD2. The CDR3 has 14 residues. The V gene end was trimmed by 3 bases and the J gene end by 7 bases; junction bases not matched to a gene: 0. Germline V gene data show CDR1 as SGHTA and CDR2 as FQGNSA. The CDR3 reads CASSLTSGGNEQFF. CDR3 sequence (DNA): TGTGCCAGCAGCTTGACTAGCGGGGGGAATGAGCAGTTCTTC.

This clone showed up just once. The genes are TRBV10-3 and TRBJ1-1; D might be TRBD1 (6 bases). The length of the CDR3 is 13 residues. The V end lost 6 bases, the J end lost 1 base, and 9 bases lay between the germline ends. Per the germline V gene, CDR1 is ENHRY and CDR2 is SYGVKD. This CDR3 reads CAISVTGNTEAFF. CDR3 DNA sequence: TGTGCCATCAGCGTGACAGGGAACACTGAAGCTTTCTTT.

V usage is TRBV18 and J usage is TRBJ2-2, with TRBD1 matching 7 bases. V lost 3 bases to trimming and J lost 6 bases; unmatched junction nucleotides: 4. There are 14 residues in the CDR3. The germline gives CDR1 KGHSH, CDR2 LQKENI. The chain's CDR3 is CASSPDRAAGELFF. CDR3 DNA: TGTGCCAGCTCACCCGACAGGGCGGCCGGGGAGCTGTTTTTT.

This chain joins TRBV29-1 and TRBJ2-1, with no clear D. Germline CDR1 is SQVTM and CDR2 is ANQGSEA. Between the trimmed V and J ends, which lost 8 bases and 6 bases, there was a span of 11 bases. CDR3 length: 11 residues. For the CDR3, the DNA is TGCAGCTTGAGGAATCCCAATGAGCAGTTCTTC. It is translated as CSLRNPNEQFF.

This rearrangement joins TRBV25-1 to TRBJ2-2; TRBD2 is a possible D gene (5 bases). CDR1 and CDR2 from the germline V gene are MGHDK and SYGVNS. The V end was cut by 5 bases, the J end by 4 bases, with 8 bases between. The CDR3 contains 13 residues. The CDR3 is CASSRGLTGELFF. CDR3 bases: TGTGCCAGCAGTCGAGGGCTCACCGGGGAGCTGTTTTTT.

CDR3 protein: CASRLVVGELFF. DNA for the CDR3: TGTGCCAGTAGGCTAGTCGTTGGGGAGCTGTTTTTT. This chain uses TRBV19 with TRBJ2-2; no clear D gene. CDR3 size: 12 residues. The germline V gene has CDR1 LNHDA and CDR2 SQIVND (reference sequence). The V gene lost 6 bases and the J gene lost 8 bases, with 10 bases spanning the gap.

This chain uses TRBV5-1 with TRBJ2-6; TRBD1 is a possible D gene (6 bases). Between the trimmed V and J ends, which lost 2 bases and 4 bases, there was a span of 16 bases. Germline CDR1 and CDR2: SGHRS and YFSETQ. The CDR3 contains 17 residues. The chain's CDR3 is CASSLVGATFGANVLTF. The DNA for the CDR3 is TGCGCCAGCAGCTTAGTGGGGGCCACCTTCGGGGCCAACGTCCTGACTTTC.

The count of this clone is one. The chain recombines TRBV6-5 with TRBJ2-7, with D possibly TRBD2 on 6 matching bases. Germline CDR1 MNHEY, CDR2 SVGAGI. This CDR3 has 15 residues. Trimming left V 6 bases short and J 2 bases short, with 17 bases between. CDR3 DNA sequence: TGTGCCAGCAGCACGGGCGGGAAAGCCCCCTACGAGCAGTACGTC. It encodes CASSTGGKAPYEQYV.

This sequence joins TRBV7-9 and TRBJ1-1; the D gene is possibly TRBD1 (6 bases). Trimming pared 1 base from V and 5 bases from J, leaving 14 bases between. CDR1 is SEHNR and CDR2 is FQNEAQ in the germline V gene (reference sequence). The length of the CDR3 is 15 residues. The CDR3 nucleotides read TGTGCCAGCAGCTTAGGTGGGGGCAGCCGAACTGAAGCTTTCTTT. It yields the protein CASSLGGGSRTEAFF.

This sequence joins TRBV29-1 and TRBJ1-1, with 8 positions matching TRBD1. The CDR3 contains 14 residues. Germline V CDR1 and CDR2: SQVTM, ANQGSEA. Unmatched junction bases numbered 11, after V lost 7 bases and J lost 4 bases. The CDR3 DNA reads as TGCAGCGCCCAGGTAGGACAGGGCCTCACTGAAGCTTTCTTT. It codes for CSAQVGQGLTEAFF.

This rearrangement joins TRBV19 to TRBJ1-5; 8 positions match TRBD1. There are 15 residues in the CDR3. The V segment lost 6 bases and the J segment 2 bases; nucleotides outside the gene matches: 6. Looked up from germline, CDR1 is LNHDA and CDR2 is SQIVND (reference sequence). The CDR3: CASRTGTGRNQPQHF. In DNA, the CDR3 is TGTGCCAGTAGGACCGGGACAGGCCGCAATCAGCCCCAGCATTTT.

This chain uses TRBV5-1 with TRBJ2-5; the match to TRBD1 covers 9 bases. The length of the CDR3 is 15 residues. The junction had 8 bases not matched to a gene; V was cut back by 3 bases and J by 5 bases. Germline V gene lookup returns CDR1 SGHRS and CDR2 YFSETQ. In nucleotides, the CDR3 is TGCGCCAGCAGCTCCGGACAGGGGTTCATTGAGACCCAGTACTTC. Translation: CASSSGQGFIETQYF. Combining the CDR3 with reference TRBV5-1 and TRBJ2-5 gives the whole variable domain KAGVTQTPRYLIKTRGQQVTLSCSPISGHRSVSWYQQTPGQGLQFLFEYFSETQRNKGNFPGRFSGRQFSNSRSEMNVSTLELGDSALYLCASSSGQGFIETQYFGPGTRLLVL.

The CDR3 DNA is TGTGCCAGCTACGGGCACAGGGGCCTTAAGAACACAGATACGCAGTATTTT. It specifies CASYGHRGLKNTDTQYF. This rearrangement joins TRBV7-9 to TRBJ2-3; 7 bases fit TRBD1. J lost 2 bases, V lost 8 bases, and 16 bases had no gene match. Germline CDR1 reads SEHNR; CDR2 reads FQNEAQ (reference sequence). CDR3 size: 17 residues.

The J gene is TRBJ2-3, the V gene TRBV9; possibly TRBD2 for D (7 bases). The CDR3 extends over 14 amino acids. The V gene lost 9 bases and the J gene lost 2 bases, with 16 bases spanning the gap. From germline, CDR1 is SGDLS and CDR2 YYNGEE. The CDR3 DNA sequence: TGTGCCACCGCTCCGGGGGGCATCACAGATACGCAGTATTTT. Translation: CATAPGGITDTQYF.

The rearrangement uses TRBV7-8 and TRBJ1-5; D not certain. The germline CDR1 and CDR2 sequences are SGHVS and FQNEAQ. Trimming removed 6 bases at V and 0 bases at J, with 9 bases between. CDR3 length: 14 amino acids. The CDR3 protein is CASSIRFSNQPQHF. CDR3 DNA: TGTGCCAGCAGTATCAGGTTTAGCAATCAGCCCCAGCATTTT.

The V call is TRBV24-1, the J call TRBJ2-3, with TRBD2 matching over 8 bases. CDR3 length equals 14 residues. Germline V CDR1 and CDR2: KGHDR, SFDVKD. J was trimmed by 7 bases and V by 6 bases; bases with no gene match: 8. The CDR3 DNA sequence: TGTGCCACCAGTTTCGGGGGGGCCCTCTATACGCAGTATTTT. Translating gives CATSFGGALYTQYF.

The chain is built from TRBV10-3 and TRBJ2-7, with D perhaps TRBD2 (6 bases). This CDR3 has 14 amino acids. The germline V and J ends were trimmed by 4 bases and 3 bases, with 13 bases remaining between them. Germline CDR1 is ENHRY and CDR2 is SYGVKD. The CDR3: CAISVGGLNYEQYV. CDR3 DNA: TGTGCCATCAGTGTGGGGGGACTGAACTACGAGCAGTACGTC.

This chain uses TRBV19 with TRBJ1-5; TRBD1 matches 7 bases. CDR3 length: 15 amino acids. Losses at the gene ends were 7 bases for V and 4 bases for J; bases not matched to a gene: 10. CDR1 and CDR2 from the germline V gene are LNHDA and SQIVND (reference sequence). Written as DNA, the CDR3 is TGTGCCAGTAACGAGTACAGGGGTCGGAATCAGCCCCAGCATTTT. Translated, it gives CASNEYRGRNQPQHF. Looking up the rest from reference TRBV19 and TRBJ1-5 gives the full variable domain: DGGITQSPKYLFRKEGQNVTLSCEQNLNHDAMYWYRQDPGQGLRLIYYSQIVNDFQKGDIAEGYSVSREKKESFPLTVTSAQKNPTAFYLCASNEYRGRNQPQHFGDGTRLSIL.